The T cell receptor beta chain under discussion was sequenced for a study of T-cell reconstitution after alpha-beta-depleted transplantation in children. Findings and limits, study-wide: Most T-cell counts and diversity one year after the transplant came from T cells that were newly produced. From surviving recipient T cells and thymic progenitors came the high day-60 TCRbeta diversity observed in some patients. As was reported, about two months after transplant, alpha-beta T cells came from several hundred expanded graft clones.

Details on this clonotype: Its target is not known.

Unique molecular identifiers were used to barcode this TCRbeta library. TCRdb reprocessed the PCR reads with MiXCR, giving one entry per CDR3 protein. The data hold about 980,000 distinct CDR3 sequences, with about 30% observed a single time. The source was PBMCs, mostly from graft donor cells, collected 360 days after TCRalphabeta/CD19-depleted stem cell transplant. The sequence came from a boy under three years old who had a stem cell transplant for SCID, so the T cells may come from the graft donor.

The CDR3: CASSLAPQGRRTEAFF. CDR3 nucleotide sequence: TGTGCCAGCAGCTTAGCCCCACAAGGGCGACGGACTGAAGCTTTCTTT. This sequence joins TRBV7-2 and TRBJ1-1; D not resolved. CDR3 length equals 16 residues. The ends were cut back, 0 bases at V and 5 bases at J, with 16 bases in the middle. Germline V lookup: CDR1 SGHTA, CDR2 FQGNSA.